A selection of T cell receptor beta chains follows, all from one sample in a study of control samples from healthy donors and cancer patients. The assay was immunoSEQ multiplex PCR, and TCRdb's table has in-frame clones only and misses some. This repertoire shows under 300,000 clones, roughly 87% found once; its top ten account for roughly 15%. Input material: PBMCs. The receptor source for this set is a woman in her fifties or sixties with lung cancer. The CDR3 runs from the conserved cysteine through the conserved F or W. A D gene is named only where the DNA matches it firmly. Some rows mark clone size as missing; the rest say once, few, many or name a class of expanded clone.

V gene	clone size	J gene	D gene	CDR3 protein	CDR3 DNA
TRBV15	-	TRBJ2-5	-	CATSRAPGGRETQYF	TGTGCCACCAGCAGAGCACCAGGGGGGCGAGAGACCCAGTACTTC
TRBV9	-	TRBJ1-3	-	CASSTGTLHSGNTIYF	TGTGCCAGCAGCACCGGGACACTTCACTCTGGAAACACCATATATTTT
TRBV11-2	once	TRBJ2-5	TRBD1	CASSLSSQGAYETQYF	TGTGCCAGCAGTCTTAGTTCGCAGGGGGCCTATGAGACCCAGTACTTC
TRBV5-1	-	TRBJ2-1	-	CASSLVAGVYNEQFF	TGCGCCAGCAGCTTGGTGGCAGGTGTATACAATGAGCAGTTCTTC
TRBV28	-	TRBJ1-2	-	CASSLGYRPDYGYTF	TGTGCCAGCAGTTTAGGGTACAGGCCAGACTATGGCTACACCTTC
TRBV5-4	-	TRBJ2-7	-	CASSSGHLYEQYF	TGTGCCAGCAGCTCTGGACACCTCTACGAGCAGTACTTC
TRBV11-2	-	TRBJ2-1	TRBD1	CASAPGTGFYNEQFF	TGTGCCAGCGCTCCTGGGACAGGGTTTTACAATGAGCAGTTCTTC
TRBV5-1	-	TRBJ2-1	TRBD2	CASNERGLLRNEQFF	TGCGCCAGCAACGAGCGGGGCTTATTGAGGAATGAGCAGTTCTTC
TRBV4-1	-	TRBJ2-4	-	CASSAASGGGRSIQYF	TGCGCCAGCAGCGCGGCTAGCGGTGGGGGCAGGTCCATTCAGTACTTC
TRBV4-2	-	TRBJ2-1	TRBD1	CASSRPSAGGAYNEQFF	TGTGCCAGCAGCCGGCCATCAGCAGGGGGCGCCTACAATGAGCAGTTCTTC
TRBV6-5	-	TRBJ1-6	TRBD1	CASSYGGTGNSPLHF	TGTGCCAGCAGTTATGGTGGGACAGGGAATTCACCCCTCCACTTT
TRBV5-1	-	TRBJ1-4	TRBD1	CASSDRDRGEKLFF	TGCGCCAGCAGCGACCGGGACAGGGGAGAAAAACTGTTTTTT
TRBV3-1/TRBV3-2	-	TRBJ2-2	TRBD1	CASSQDTTGGPGELFF	TGTGCCAGCAGCCAAGATACTACAGGGGGCCCCGGGGAGCTGTTTTTT
TRBV27	-	TRBJ2-1	TRBD2	CASSLRLASYNEQFF	TGTGCCAGCAGTTTAAGACTAGCCTCCTACAATGAGCAGTTCTTC
TRBV29-1	-	TRBJ2-3	-	CSVGWDPTDTQYF	TGCAGCGTTGGGTGGGACCCCACAGATACGCAGTATTTT
TRBV14	-	TRBJ1-1	-	CASSLGQNTEAFF	TGTGCCAGCAGCCTGGGCCAGAACACTGAAGCTTTCTTT
TRBV5-1	-	TRBJ1-2	TRBD1	CASSLGPQGAPIYGYTF	TGCGCCAGCAGCTTGGGTCCCCAGGGGGCTCCCATCTATGGCTACACCTTC
TRBV11-2	-	TRBJ1-2	TRBD1	CASSLGGTGERGYGYTF	TGTGCCAGCAGCTTAGGGGGGACAGGGGAACGAGGCTATGGCTACACCTTC
TRBV5-5	-	TRBJ2-2	-	CASSLDRTTGELFF	TGTGCCAGCAGCTTGGACAGGACCACCGGGGAGCTGTTTTTT
TRBV15	-	TRBJ1-5	-	CATSRDGGVNQPQHF	TGTGCCACCAGCAGAGATGGCGGGGTCAATCAGCCCCAGCATTTT
TRBV10-3	-	TRBJ2-1	TRBD1	CATYGQGGNEQFF	TGTGCCACTTATGGACAGGGGGGGAATGAGCAGTTCTTC
TRBV30	-	TRBJ2-7	-	CAWDKKAGSYEQYF	TGTGCCTGGGATAAGAAAGCGGGCTCCTACGAGCAGTACTTC
TRBV5-1	-	TRBJ1-2	-	CASSLGGTSSGYTF	TGCGCCAGCAGCTTGGGGGGCACTTCGAGTGGCTACACCTTC
TRBV14	-	TRBJ2-7	TRBD1	CASSTTGVSYEQYF	TGTGCCAGCAGCACGACAGGGGTCTCCTACGAGCAGTACTTC
TRBV4-2	-	TRBJ1-2	-	CASSQGSASNYGYTF	TGTGCCAGCAGCCAAGGGTCAGCTTCTAACTATGGCTACACCTTC
TRBV11-2	-	TRBJ2-3	-	CASSLWGETDTQYF	TGTGCCAGCAGCCTGTGGGGAGAAACAGATACGCAGTATTTT
TRBV6-5	-	TRBJ2-1	-	CATQGAGGNEQFF	TGTGCCACCCAAGGGGCAGGTGGCAATGAGCAGTTCTTC
TRBV5-4	-	TRBJ2-5	-	CASSLGGGQQETQYF	TGTGCCAGCAGCTTGGGTGGGGGGCAGCAAGAGACCCAGTACTTC
TRBV7-9	-	TRBJ1-4	-	CASSPGASGSEKLFF	TGTGCCAGCAGCCCCGGGGCGTCAGGGAGTGAAAAACTGTTTTTT
TRBV7-3	-	TRBJ2-5	TRBD1	CASSIATGLQETQYF	TGTGCCAGCAGCATAGCGACAGGGCTCCAAGAGACCCAGTACTTC
TRBV27	-	TRBJ1-2	-	CASSSNTNYGYTF	TGTGCCAGCAGTTCTAACACTAACTATGGCTACACCTTC
TRBV11-2	-	TRBJ1-3	-	CASSFFTGTGSGNTIYF	TGTGCCAGCAGCTTCTTCACAGGGACCGGCTCTGGAAACACCATATATTTT
TRBV11-2	-	TRBJ2-7	TRBD2	CASSYLAGQTEQYF	TGTGCCAGCAGTTATCTAGCGGGACAAACGGAGCAGTACTTC
TRBV12-5	-	TRBJ2-5	TRBD1	CASGLGQGAGETQYF	TGTGCTAGTGGTTTGGGACAGGGGGCGGGGGAGACCCAGTACTTC
TRBV5-1	-	TRBJ2-5	-	CASGGQLQETQYF	TGCGCCAGCGGGGGACAACTCCAAGAGACCCAGTACTTC
TRBV28	-	TRBJ2-5	TRBD2	CASSSTLAGGAKTQYF	TGTGCCAGCAGTTCAACGCTAGCGGGAGGGGCCAAGACCCAGTACTTC
TRBV9	few	TRBJ2-2	-	CASSVGGEGTGELFF	TGTGCCAGCAGCGTCGGGGGAGAGGGCACCGGGGAGCTGTTTTTT
TRBV6-5	few	TRBJ2-7	-	CASSYGPVSYEQYF	TGTGCCAGCAGTTACGGCCCGGTTAGCTACGAGCAGTACTTC
TRBV5-1	once	TRBJ2-7	-	CASRGSPGNWDSYEQYF	TGCGCCAGCAGGGGTTCCCCGGGGAATTGGGACTCCTACGAGCAGTACTTC
TRBV3-1/TRBV3-2	-	TRBJ2-5	-	CASSQRVGAGTQETQYF	TGTGCCAGCAGCCAAAGAGTGGGCGCAGGGACCCAAGAGACCCAGTACTTC
TRBV7-3	-	TRBJ2-3	-	CASSPSYASDTQYF	TGTGCCAGCAGTCCCTCCTACGCTTCAGATACGCAGTATTTT
TRBV3-1/TRBV3-2	-	TRBJ2-1	-	CASSQAPEQFF	TGTGCCAGCAGCCAAGCCCCCGAGCAGTTCTTC
TRBV23-1	-	TRBJ1-5	-	CASSQGGDNQPQHF	TGCGCCAGCAGTCAAGGGGGAGACAATCAGCCCCAGCATTTT
TRBV28	few	TRBJ1-1	TRBD1	CASYDRVRTEAFF	TGTGCCAGTTACGACAGGGTGAGGACTGAAGCTTTCTTT
TRBV14	-	TRBJ2-7	-	CASSPGYEQYF	TGTGCCAGCAGCCCGGGGTACGAGCAGTACTTC
TRBV18	once	TRBJ1-1	-	CASSPGTFMNTEAFF	TGTGCCAGCTCACCAGGGACATTCATGAACACTGAAGCTTTCTTT
TRBV24-1	few	TRBJ2-1	-	CATKGRGSHNEQFF	TGTGCCACCAAGGGGCGGGGATCTCACAATGAGCAGTTCTTC
TRBV28	-	TRBJ2-7	-	CASMRPTDAYEQYF	TGTGCCAGCATGCGGCCCACAGACGCCTACGAGCAGTACTTC
TRBV2	few	TRBJ2-1	-	CASSVSGASYNEQFF	TGTGCCAGCAGTGTGTCGGGGGCATCCTACAATGAGCAGTTCTTC
TRBV11-2	-	TRBJ1-2	-	CASSLGPGYYGYTF	TGTGCCAGCAGCTTAGGCCCGGGTTACTATGGCTACACCTTC
TRBV6-5	-	TRBJ2-3	-	CASSSLPASDTQYF	TGTGCCAGCAGTTCACTGCCGGCCTCAGATACGCAGTATTTT
TRBV2	-	TRBJ2-7	TRBD1	CASSAGTGANYEQYF	TGTGCCAGCAGTGCCGGGACAGGGGCGAACTACGAGCAGTACTTC
TRBV3-1/TRBV3-2	-	TRBJ1-4	-	CASSLQGSREKLFF	TGTGCCAGCAGCCTACAGGGTTCAAGAGAAAAACTGTTTTTT
TRBV5-1	-	TRBJ2-6	TRBD2	CASSPDLAGVFSGANVLTF	TGCGCCAGCAGCCCTGATCTAGCGGGGGTTTTCTCTGGGGCCAACGTCCTGACTTTC
TRBV18	-	TRBJ2-1	-	CASSPRSSIGNEQFF	TGTGCCAGCTCACCAAGGTCCTCGATAGGCAATGAGCAGTTCTTC
TRBV6-5	-	TRBJ1-2	-	CASRDQGTSGYTF	TGTGCCAGCAGGGACCAGGGTACCAGTGGCTACACCTTC
TRBV7-9	once	TRBJ1-4	TRBD1	CASSSQGATNEKLFF	TGTGCCAGCAGCTCACAGGGGGCAACTAATGAAAAACTGTTTTTT
TRBV4-1	-	TRBJ2-5	TRBD2	CASSQDQLAGGYETQYF	TGCGCCAGCAGCCAAGATCAACTAGCGGGGGGGTACGAGACCCAGTACTTC
TRBV2	-	TRBJ2-6	-	CASSLLGSGANVLTF	TGTGCCAGCAGCCTATTAGGCTCTGGGGCCAACGTCCTGACTTTC